Shown below are 14 T cell receptor beta chains from a single sample sequenced in a study of glioma-infiltrating T cells. The iRepertoire nested amplicon-rescue multiplex PCR amplified TCR alpha and beta CDR3s from RNA. TCRdb reanalysed the multiplex PCR reads using MiXCR and keeps one entry per CDR3 protein. The sample shows about 410,000 distinct CDR3 sequences, roughly two fifths of them seen only once. The sample consisted of glioma tissue, nonneoplastic brain tissue, or PBMCs (not recorded which). The receptors stem from a human donor with low-grade glioma or glioblastoma, undergoing nonglioma brain surgery, or in good health (not recorded which).

The sample holds many counts of this clonotype. The chain has TRBV7-6 and TRBJ1-1; D is unclear. The CDR3 is 13 residues long. Germline V gives CDR1 SGHVS, CDR2 FNYEAQ. V dropped 2 bases and J dropped 8 bases, with 12 bases sitting between them. The CDR3 spells CASSLNGREEAFF. The CDR3 DNA sequence: TGTGCCAGCAGCTTAAACGGGAGGGAGGAAGCTTTCTTT.

V gene TRBV4-1 combines with J gene TRBJ2-1; 15 bases are shared with TRBD2. This CDR3 is built from 18 residues. CDR1 is MGHRA and CDR2 is YSYEKL in the germline V gene. J gave up 0 bases and V 4 bases, and 4 bases lay outside the gene matches. The DNA of the CDR3 is TGCGCCAGCAGCCGGGGACTAGCGGGAGGCCGCTCCTACAATGAGCAGTTCTTC. Translated: CASSRGLAGGRSYNEQFF.

The sample holds many counts of this clonotype. The CDR3 bases are TGTGCCAGCAGTGAATGGGACAGCGAAGGTTCTGAAGCTTTCTTT. This sequence encodes CASSEWDSEGSEAFF. The chain recombines TRBV25-1 with TRBJ1-1, with 7 bases aligning to TRBD1. J lost 6 bases, V lost 1 base, and 8 bases had no gene match. CDR3 length equals 15 residues. Germline V gives CDR1 MGHDK, CDR2 SYGVNS.

As for this clonotype: This may stem from a read error, because a much larger clone lies one nucleotide away. The V call is TRBV27, the J call TRBJ2-7, with D perhaps matching TRBD1 (5 bases). The CDR3 has 13 amino acids. Germline V CDR1 and CDR2: MNHEY, SMNVEV (reference sequence). The DNA for the CDR3 is TGTGCCAGCAGTGGGGCCCTCTCCTACGAGCGGTACTTC. Encoded protein: CASSGALSYERYF.

The V call is TRBV7-2, the J call TRBJ2-7; D is perhaps TRBD1 (5 bases). Germline assignment: CDR1 SGHTA and CDR2 FQGNSA. Deletions cut 3 bases from V and 2 bases from J, with 14 bases between. This CDR3 region has 15 residues. Here the CDR3 DNA reads TGTGCCAGCAGCTTGGAATCTTTGGGGCCCTACGAGCAGTACTTC. Translated, it gives CASSLESLGPYEQYF.

This clonotype was detected many times. This sequence joins TRBV27 and TRBJ2-7; D is ambiguous. The germline gives CDR1 MNHEY, CDR2 SMNVEV (reference sequence). CDR3 length equals 13 residues. V shed 3 bases and J shed 3 bases, with 9 bases lying between them. The CDR3 is CASSLDGYYEQYF. DNA for the CDR3: TGTGCCAGCAGTTTGGACGGCTACTACGAGCAGTACTTC.

This chain joins TRBV29-1 and TRBJ2-7; 9 nucleotides agree with TRBD1. After removal of 6 bases from V and 3 bases from J, the junction contained 3 bases not matched to a gene. Germline assignment: CDR1 SQVTM and CDR2 ANQGSEA. The CDR3 runs to 12 residues. The CDR3 coding sequence is TGCAGCGTCCGGACAGGGGACTACGAGCAGTACTTC. Translating it yields CSVRTGDYEQYF.

In its sample, this clonotype was seen many times. The chain employs TRBV6-2 or TRBV6-3 and TRBJ2-1; D unresolved. V was clipped by 6 bases and J by 13 bases, with 13 bases between them. This CDR3 has 11 amino acids. Germline CDR1 and CDR2: MNHEY and SVGEGT. CDR3: CASRRLENQFF. CDR3 nucleotides: TGTGCCAGCAGGCGACTGGAGAACCAGTTCTTC.

This clonotype was counted once. The J gene is TRBJ2-7, the V gene TRBV5-4; 10 nucleotides agree with TRBD1. CDR1 is SGHNT, CDR2 YYREEE, per germline (reference sequence). CDR3 length: 13 residues. With V trimmed by 4 bases and J by 6 bases, 4 bases remained unmatched. CDR3: CASSPGQGSEQYF. CDR3 DNA sequence: TGTGCCAGCAGCCCGGGACAGGGGTCCGAGCAGTACTTC.

This clonotype was recorded at least ten times. V is TRBV15 and J is TRBJ2-7; D is undetermined. This CDR3 has 13 amino acids. Germline-derived CDR1 and CDR2 are LNHNV and YYDKDF (reference sequence). The V end was cut by 5 bases, the J end by 2 bases, with 10 bases between. The CDR3 is CATSDDLTYEQYF. CDR3 DNA: TGTGCCACCAGCGATGACTTGACCTACGAGCAGTACTTC. Full variable domain (outside the CDR3, taken from reference TRBV15 and TRBJ2-7): DAMVIQNPRYQVTQFGKPVTLSCSQTLNHNVMYWYQQKSSQAPKLLFHYYDKDFNNEADTPDNFQSRRPNTSFCFLDIRSPGLGDTAMYLCATSDDLTYEQYFGPGTRLTVT.

A few counts support this clonotype. The genes are TRBV7-2 and TRBJ2-2, with D tentatively TRBD1 or TRBD2 (5 bases each). Germline values: CDR1 SGHTA, CDR2 FQGNSA. This CDR3 is built from 16 residues. The V gene lost 1 base and the J gene lost 7 bases, with 16 bases spanning the gap. This CDR3 reads CASSLDFGGSVGELFF. The CDR3 DNA is TGTGCCAGCAGCTTAGATTTTGGGGGATCGGTCGGGGAGCTGTTTTTT.

As concerns this clonotype: Being one base from a much bigger clone, this may be a read error. The chain carries TRBV27 and TRBJ2-4; weak D call: TRBD2 (7 bases). The CDR3 is 14 residues long. The germline V gene encodes CDR1 MNHEY and CDR2 SMNVEV (reference sequence). The CDR3, as DNA: TGTGCCAGCAGTTTATCTAGGGGGGGAAACATTCTGTACTTC. The encoded protein is CASSLSRGGNILYF.

A word on this clonotype: This clone may be a read error of a much larger clone one base away. V and J are TRBV6-6 and TRBJ2-1; TRBD1 is a possible D gene (5 bases). This CDR3 is built from 13 residues. Germline CDR1 and CDR2: MNHNY and SVGAGI (reference sequence). In DNA, the CDR3 is TGTGCCAGCAGAGCAGACAGCTACGATGAGCAGTTCTTC. Protein sequence: CASRADSYDEQFF.

This clonotype was recorded many times. The rearrangement uses TRBV6-2 or TRBV6-3 and TRBJ2-2; D gene uncertain. This CDR3 is built from 12 residues. Trimming shortened V by 5 bases and J by 5 bases, and 6 bases separated the two germline ends. The germline V gene has CDR1 MNHEY and CDR2 SVGEGT. The CDR3 region is CASSPRTGELFF. For the CDR3, the DNA is TGTGCCAGCAGTCCTAGAACCGGGGAGCTGTTTTTT.